The sample holds a few counts of the clone carrying this T cell receptor (beta chain). Its specificity is not known. The entirety of the isolated RNA underwent reverse transcription, so expressed TCRB transcripts were sequenced. TCRdb keeps only in-frame clones here, not all; method: immunoSEQ multiplex PCR. The sample yields hundreds of thousands of clones, more than 13% seen once. The sample originates from a study of beta chain features in type 1 diabetes. Study as a whole: Patients looked much like healthy donors when it came to age, gender and cell yields.

Study outcomes and limitations: Type 1 diabetes patients had moderately but significantly shorter TCRB CDR3s in all four CD4+ subsets.

V gave up 7 bases and J gave up 7 bases, with 10 bases separating them. Germline assignment: CDR1 SNHLY and CDR2 FYNNEI. The CDR3 spans 12 residues. The sample taken for sequencing was naive CD4+ T cells from blood. The sequence came from a man in his thirties or forties with type 1 diabetes. This chain uses TRBV2 with TRBJ2-2; tentatively, D is TRBD2 (5 bases). The CDR3: CASITAGGELFF. CDR3 bases: TGTGCCAGCATTACCGCGGGCGGGGAGCTGTTTTTT.